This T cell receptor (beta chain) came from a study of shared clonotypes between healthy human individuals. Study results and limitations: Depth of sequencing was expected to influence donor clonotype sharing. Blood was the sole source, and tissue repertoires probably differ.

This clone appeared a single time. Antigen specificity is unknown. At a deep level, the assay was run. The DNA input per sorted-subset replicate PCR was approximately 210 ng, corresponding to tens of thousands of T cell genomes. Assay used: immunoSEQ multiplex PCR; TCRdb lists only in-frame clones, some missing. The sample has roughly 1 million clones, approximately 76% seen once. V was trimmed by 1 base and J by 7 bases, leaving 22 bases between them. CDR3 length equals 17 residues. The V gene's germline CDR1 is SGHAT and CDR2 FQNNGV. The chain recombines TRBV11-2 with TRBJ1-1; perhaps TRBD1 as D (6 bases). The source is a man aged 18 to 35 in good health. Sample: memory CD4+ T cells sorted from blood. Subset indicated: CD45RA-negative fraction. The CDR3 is CASSLGFQGTGVVEAFF. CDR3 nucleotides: TGTGCCAGCAGCTTAGGTTTCCAGGGGACGGGTGTTGTTGAAGCTTTCTTT.